This TCR beta chain was sequenced during a study of cytomegalovirus exposure and HLA in healthy donors. General study results and limits: Both high specificity and high sensitivity reportedly marked the classifier's diagnosis of cytomegalovirus status. On later analysis, the bulk of CMV-associated TCR beta chains appeared to be HLA-restricted.

Concerning this clone: Its antigen is undetermined.

The PCR had 60 Vbeta and 13 Jbeta primers. Assay used: immunoSEQ multiplex PCR; TCRdb lists only in-frame clones, some missing. The sample records 200,000 to 250,000 clones, 70% to 80% being singletons. The sequence was collected from a man aged 40-49 years in good health and CMV-seronegative. Sequencing input: PBMCs.

The CDR3, as DNA: TGTGCCAGCAGTGAAGTGAGGTCAGGGGAGCTGTTTTTT. Its translation is CASSEVRSGELFF. V and J are TRBV2 and TRBJ2-2, with D unclear. Germline CDR1 is SNHLY and CDR2 is FYNNEI. Trimming pared 1 base from V and 8 bases from J, leaving 8 bases between. The CDR3 spans 13 residues.